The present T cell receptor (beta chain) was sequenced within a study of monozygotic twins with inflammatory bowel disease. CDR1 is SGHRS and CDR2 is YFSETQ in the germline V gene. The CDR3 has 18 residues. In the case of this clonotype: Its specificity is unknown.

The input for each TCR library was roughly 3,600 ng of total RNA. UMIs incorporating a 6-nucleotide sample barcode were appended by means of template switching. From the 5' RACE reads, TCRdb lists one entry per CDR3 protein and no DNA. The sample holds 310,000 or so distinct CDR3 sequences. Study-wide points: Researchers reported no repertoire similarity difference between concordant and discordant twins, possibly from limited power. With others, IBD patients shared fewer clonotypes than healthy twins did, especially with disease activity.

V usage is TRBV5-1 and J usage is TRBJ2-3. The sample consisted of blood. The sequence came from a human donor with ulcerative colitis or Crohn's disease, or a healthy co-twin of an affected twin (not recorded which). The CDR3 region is CASSFSIVGRGGTDTQYF.